A single sample gave rise to the 5 T cell receptor beta chains below, sequenced in a study of blood T cell repertoires in COVID-19. Clones were read by immunoSEQ multiplex PCR, and TCRdb kept only the in-frame ones, dropping some. The profile covers about 200,000 clones, with about 90% appearing a single time and 3.5% to 4.5% taken by the ten largest. The material sequenced was PBMCs or T cells enriched from blood (not recorded which). Receptor source: a woman under 40 with acute COVID-19.

The J gene is TRBJ1-1, the V gene TRBV11-3; D is perhaps TRBD1 (6 bases). The V end was cut by 5 bases, the J end by 1 base, with 11 bases between. Germline V CDR1 and CDR2: SGHNT, YENEEA. The CDR3 has 14 residues. CDR3 nucleotides: TGTGCCAGCAGCCAACAGGGAGAGAACACTGAAGCTTTCTTT. It codes for CASSQQGENTEAFF.

The CDR3 region has the DNA TGTGCCAGCAGCTGGGGGGGAGGGGAGGAAAAACTGTTTTTT. The encoded protein is CASSWGGGEEKLFF. The chain joins TRBV28 to TRBJ1-4; possible D gene TRBD1, 5 bases. This CDR3 region has 14 residues. The germline V gene has CDR1 MDHEN and CDR2 SYDVKM. Trimming cost V 6 bases and J 8 bases, with 16 bases left between them.

This clone was observed once. In DNA form, the CDR3 reads TGTGCCACCAGTGATACTACTGGCAGGGAAGAGTCTTCACCCCTCCACTTT. This gives the protein CATSDTTGREESSPLHF. This rearrangement joins TRBV24-1 to TRBJ1-6, with D tentatively TRBD1 (5 bases). Per germline, CDR1 KGHDR and CDR2 SFDVKD. This CDR3 comprises 17 residues. Trimming pared 3 bases from V and 9 bases from J, leaving 20 bases between.

The chain uses TRBV27 and TRBJ2-3; 7 nucleotides agree with TRBD2. CDR3 length: 16 amino acids. Germline values: CDR1 MNHEY, CDR2 SMNVEV (reference sequence). V trimming: 4 bases; J trimming: 6 bases; junction bases outside the gene matches: 13. The CDR3 coding sequence is TGTGCCAGCAGTTCATGGGGGGGTTACCTCAGCGATACGCAGTATTTT. As protein: CASSSWGGYLSDTQYF.

The chain joins TRBV27 to TRBJ1-2; perhaps TRBD1 as D (6 bases). From germline, CDR1 is MNHEY and CDR2 SMNVEV (reference sequence). Trimming left V 6 bases short and J 4 bases short, with 18 bases between. There are 15 residues in the CDR3. The CDR3 protein is CASSPDRAFSYGYTF. The CDR3 nucleotides are TGTGCCAGCAGCCCGGACAGAGCCTTCTCCTATGGCTACACCTTC.